What follows describes a single T cell receptor (beta chain). Germline V gene sequence: CDR1 MNHEY, CDR2 SVGAGI. The CDR3 contains 15 residues. Deletions cut 5 bases from V and 3 bases from J, with 15 bases between. The sample belongs to a study of blood T cell repertoires in COVID-19. The participants were between about 18 and 90 years old and came from 24 US areas. Participant reports of clinical history set cohort assignment. Before being deemed recovered, Cohort 3 donors had two negative PCRs, clearance, or symptom resolution. In the original analysis: Amplification with reference gene primers provided the estimates of nucleated cell counts. Sequencing was performed with immunoSEQ multiplex PCR; in TCRdb, only in-frame clones are kept and a portion is missing. V and J calls and clone size are given by that table; D and trimming were obtained from the DNA. This sample has a few hundred thousand clones, with more than 85% found just once.

The receptor comes from a woman in her twenties or thirties who had recovered from COVID-19. The gene calls are TRBV6-5 and TRBJ2-3; D may be TRBD1 (6 bases). Material: PBMCs or T cells enriched from blood (not recorded which). CDR3 nucleotides: TGTGCCAGCAGTCTCTCTGGGCAGGGGACAGATACGCAGTATTTT. This codes for CASSLSGQGTDTQYF.